Listed below are T cell receptor beta chains from one sample, sequenced in a study of control samples from healthy donors and cancer patients. The method was immunoSEQ multiplex PCR; TCRdb's version includes in-frame clones alone and lacks a portion of them. The sample has 190,000 or so clones; approximately 95% are singletons. The material sequenced was blood. These receptors all come from a man aged 18 to 35 in good health. CDR3s include the opening cysteine and the closing phenylalanine or tryptophan. The D gene is left open where the match is weak. Only some rows state a clone size, as once, few, many or a class for expanded clones.

clone size	V gene	D gene	J gene	CDR3 protein	CDR3 DNA
NA	TRBV3-1/TRBV3-2	TRBD1	TRBJ2-1	CASSLDRVWYNEQFF	TGTGCCAGCAGCCTCGACAGGGTTTGGTACAATGAGCAGTTCTTC
NA	TRBV2	NA	TRBJ2-1	CASRFYNEQFF	TGTGCCAGCAGATTTTACAATGAGCAGTTCTTC
NA	TRBV9	NA	TRBJ1-1	CASSVGPNTEAFF	TGTGCCAGCAGCGTTGGCCCGAACACTGAAGCTTTCTTT
NA	TRBV24-1	NA	TRBJ2-2	CATSGGGELFF	TGTGCCACCAGTGGGGGCGGGGAGCTGTTTTTT
NA	TRBV14	NA	TRBJ2-7	CASSQGPKSSYEQYF	TGTGCCAGCAGCCAAGGGCCCAAGAGCTCCTACGAGCAGTACTTC
NA	TRBV24-1	NA	TRBJ1-5	CATSDLWGADQPQHF	TGTGCCACCAGTGATTTGTGGGGGGCCGATCAGCCCCAGCATTTT
NA	TRBV4-1	NA	TRBJ2-4	CASSQDPPVFGAGAKNIQYF	TGCGCCAGCAGCCAAGACCCCCCGGTTTTCGGAGCTGGAGCCAAAAACATTCAGTACTTC
NA	TRBV10-3	NA	TRBJ2-7	CAIGGQGRTEQYF	TGTGCCATCGGAGGTCAGGGTCGTACCGAGCAGTACTTC
NA	TRBV2	NA	TRBJ1-5	CASSEDGWGPQPQHF	TGTGCCAGCAGTGAAGATGGTTGGGGTCCCCAGCCCCAGCATTTT
few	TRBV6-5	NA	TRBJ1-1	CASSWRYGTEAFF	TGTGCCAGCAGTTGGAGGTATGGCACTGAAGCTTTCTTT
NA	TRBV28	NA	TRBJ2-2	CASSLLDSLNTGELFF	TGTGCCAGCAGTTTATTGGACTCCTTAAACACCGGGGAGCTGTTTTTT
NA	TRBV7-2	NA	TRBJ1-5	CASSPPNQPQHF	TGTGCCAGCAGCCCCCCGAATCAGCCCCAGCATTTT
NA	TRBV11-3	NA	TRBJ2-1	CASSWSPHEQFF	TGTGCCAGCAGCTGGTCGCCTCACGAGCAGTTCTTC
NA	TRBV24-1	NA	TRBJ2-7	CATSDPLTYEQYF	TGTGCCACCAGTGACCCCTTAACCTACGAGCAGTACTTC
NA	TRBV7-3	NA	TRBJ1-5	CASSLGRTVVSNQPQHF	TGTGCCAGCAGCTTAGGCAGGACGGTCGTGAGCAATCAGCCCCAGCATTTT
NA	TRBV24-1	NA	TRBJ2-5	CATSDLMGTQYF	TGTGCCACCAGTGATTTAATGGGGACCCAGTACTTC
once	TRBV6-5	TRBD1	TRBJ1-1	CASSPNSGGVTEAFF	TGTGCCAGCAGTCCAAACTCAGGGGGCGTTACTGAAGCTTTCTTT
NA	TRBV18	TRBD1	TRBJ1-4	CASSPGTGATNEKLFF	TGTGCCAGCTCACCAGGGACAGGGGCAACTAATGAAAAACTGTTTTTT
NA	TRBV2	NA	TRBJ2-2	CASSVYVTGELFF	TGTGCCAGCAGTGTATACGTCACCGGGGAGCTGTTTTTT
few	TRBV10-3	TRBD1	TRBJ1-4	CAISTGGREEKLFF	TGTGCCATCAGTACAGGGGGAAGGGAAGAAAAACTGTTTTTT
once	TRBV4-1	TRBD2	TRBJ2-2	CASSLNPGGRNTGELFF	TGCGCCAGCAGCCTAAATCCGGGGGGGCGGAACACCGGGGAGCTGTTTTTT
NA	TRBV9	NA	TRBJ2-2	CASSKRTANTGELFF	TGTGCCAGCAGCAAGAGGACCGCGAACACCGGGGAGCTGTTTTTT
once	TRBV3-1/TRBV3-2	NA	TRBJ2-2	CASSQGELGGAGELFF	TGTGCCAGCAGCCAAGGGGAACTCGGGGGTGCCGGGGAGCTGTTTTTT
NA	TRBV7-3	NA	TRBJ1-3	CASSRFGGAGNTIYF	TGTGCCAGCAGCCGCTTTGGTGGGGCGGGAAACACCATATATTTT
NA	TRBV7-2	NA	TRBJ2-1	CASSSGTQDEQFF	TGTGCCAGCAGCTCCGGGACCCAAGATGAGCAGTTCTTC
once	TRBV7-9	NA	TRBJ1-4	CASSLGIGGNEKLFF	TGTGCCAGCAGCTTAGGAATAGGGGGTAATGAAAAACTGTTTTTT
NA	TRBV28	NA	TRBJ1-1	CASSFTYSEAFF	TGTGCCAGCAGTTTTACGTACTCTGAAGCTTTCTTT
NA	TRBV6-1	NA	TRBJ1-2	CASSEEGAYYGYTF	TGTGCCAGCAGTGAAGAAGGGGCCTACTATGGCTACACCTTC
NA	TRBV2	NA	TRBJ2-3	CASSVRVNTDTQYF	TGTGCCAGCAGTGTCCGGGTAAACACAGATACGCAGTATTTT
NA	TRBV7-2	NA	TRBJ1-5	CASSFGGTANQPQHF	TGTGCCAGCAGCTTCGGCGGGACGGCTAATCAGCCCCAGCATTTT
NA	TRBV10-3	TRBD1	TRBJ1-1	CASHEQGARPEAFF	TGTGCCTCGCATGAGCAGGGGGCGCGCCCTGAAGCTTTCTTT
NA	TRBV24-1	TRBD1	TRBJ1-2	CATSDGQGRTF	TGTGCCACCAGTGATGGACAGGGTAGGACCTTC
NA	TRBV18	NA	TRBJ1-2	CASSPLLGPTNYGYTF	TGTGCCAGCTCACCTCTCTTGGGGCCTACTAACTATGGCTACACCTTC
NA	TRBV6-1	NA	TRBJ1-2	CASSEAGGVGYGYTF	TGTGCCAGCAGTGAAGCAGGAGGGGTCGGCTATGGCTACACCTTC
NA	TRBV12-3/TRBV12-4	NA	TRBJ1-1	CASRQTGTREAFF	TGTGCCAGCAGACAGACAGGAACGCGTGAAGCTTTCTTT
once	TRBV7-9	NA	TRBJ2-1	CASSPDLNEQFF	TGTGCCAGCAGCCCGGACTTGAATGAGCAGTTCTTC
NA	TRBV6-5	NA	TRBJ2-7	CASSYSGFGIYEQYF	TGTGCCAGCAGTTACTCGGGGTTTGGGATCTACGAGCAGTACTTC